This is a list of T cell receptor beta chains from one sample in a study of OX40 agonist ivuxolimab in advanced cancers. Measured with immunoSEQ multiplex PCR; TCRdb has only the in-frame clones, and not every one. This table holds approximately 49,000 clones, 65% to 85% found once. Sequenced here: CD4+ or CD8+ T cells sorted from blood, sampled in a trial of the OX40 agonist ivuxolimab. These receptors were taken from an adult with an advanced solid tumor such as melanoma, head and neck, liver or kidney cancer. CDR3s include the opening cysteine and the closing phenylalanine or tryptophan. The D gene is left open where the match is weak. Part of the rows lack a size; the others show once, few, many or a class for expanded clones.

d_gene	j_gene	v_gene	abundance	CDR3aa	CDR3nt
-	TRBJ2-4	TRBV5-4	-	CASREGEAENIQYF	TGTGCCAGTAGAGAGGGGGAGGCCGAAAACATTCAGTACTTC
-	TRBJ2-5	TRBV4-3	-	CASSQDTRGAQYF	TGCGCCAGCAGCCAAGATACGAGGGGGGCCCAGTACTTC
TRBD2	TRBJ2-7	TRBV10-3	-	CAISDPGLVEDRDEQYF	TGTGCCATCAGTGACCCCGGACTAGTCGAAGATAGGGACGAGCAGTACTTC
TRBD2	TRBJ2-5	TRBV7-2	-	CASSLVGTSGRAGETQYF	TGTGCCAGCAGCTTAGTAGGGACTAGCGGGAGGGCCGGGGAGACCCAGTACTTC
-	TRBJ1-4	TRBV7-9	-	CASSQGHGNEKLFF	TGTGCCAGCAGCCAAGGGCACGGTAATGAAAAACTGTTTTTT
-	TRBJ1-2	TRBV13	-	CASSSDGANYGYTF	TGTGCCAGCAGCTCCGACGGGGCTAACTATGGCTACACCTTC
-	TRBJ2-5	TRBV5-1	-	CASSFNEETQYF	TGCGCCAGCAGCTTCAACGAAGAGACCCAGTACTTC
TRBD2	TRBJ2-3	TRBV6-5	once	CASSRRGDTDTQYF	TGTGCCAGCAGCCGCCGGGGGGACACAGATACGCAGTATTTT
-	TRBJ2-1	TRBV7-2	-	CASSLEGISYNEQFF	TGTGCCAGCAGCTTAGAGGGGATCTCCTACAATGAGCAGTTCTTC
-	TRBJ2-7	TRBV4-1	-	CASSQAQVTEQYF	TGCGCCAGCAGCCAAGCACAGGTCACCGAGCAGTACTTC
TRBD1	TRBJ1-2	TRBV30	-	CAWSAGTGFLGYTF	TGTGCCTGGAGTGCCGGGACAGGCTTCCTTGGCTACACCTTC
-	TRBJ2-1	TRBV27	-	CASSSLLRQFF	TGTGCCAGCAGTTCCCTCCTCCGGCAGTTCTTC
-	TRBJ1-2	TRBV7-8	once	CASSLVGDDYGYTF	TGTGCCAGCAGCTTAGTAGGGGACGACTATGGCTACACCTTC
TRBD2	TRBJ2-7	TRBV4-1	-	CASSQLAGALYEQYF	TGCGCCAGCAGCCAGCTAGCGGGAGCCCTCTACGAGCAGTACTTC
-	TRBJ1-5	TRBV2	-	CASGTPIGNQPQHF	TGTGCCAGCGGCACGCCGATAGGCAATCAGCCCCAGCATTTT
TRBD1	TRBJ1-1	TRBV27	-	CASSLDRVSTEAFF	TGTGCCAGCAGTCTTGACAGGGTGAGCACTGAAGCTTTCTTT
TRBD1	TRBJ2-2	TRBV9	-	CASSVQPGQGTANTGELFF	TGTGCCAGCAGCGTTCAACCGGGACAGGGCACCGCGAACACCGGGGAGCTGTTTTTT
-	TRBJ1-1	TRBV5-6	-	CASSPEVNTEAFF	TGTGCCAGCAGCCCCGAGGTGAACACTGAAGCTTTCTTT
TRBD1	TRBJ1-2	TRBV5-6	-	CASSPYRGDYGYTF	TGTGCCAGCAGCCCCTACAGGGGAGACTATGGCTACACCTTC
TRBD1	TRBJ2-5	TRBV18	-	CASSLDRGETQYF	TGTGCCAGCTCACTCGACAGGGGAGAGACCCAGTACTTC
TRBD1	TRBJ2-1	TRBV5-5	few	CASSRGGGQGLNEQFF	TGTGCCAGCAGCCGGGGTGGGGGACAGGGGTTAAATGAGCAGTTCTTC
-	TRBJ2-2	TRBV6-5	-	CASSYSKVAGELFF	TGTGCCAGCAGTTACTCGAAGGTCGCCGGGGAGCTGTTTTTT
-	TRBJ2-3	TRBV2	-	CASSLLIDTQYF	TGTGCCAGCAGTCTCCTGATAGATACGCAGTATTTT
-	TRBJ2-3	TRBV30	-	CAWSIESGSTDTQYF	TGTGCCTGGAGTATTGAGTCAGGGAGCACAGATACGCAGTATTTT
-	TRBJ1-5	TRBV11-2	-	CASSLGSWVSGQPQHF	TGTGCCAGCAGCTTAGGTTCGTGGGTAAGCGGACAGCCCCAGCATTTT
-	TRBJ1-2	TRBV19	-	CATSANTGGYTF	TGTGCCACTTCTGCAAACACGGGAGGCTACACCTTC
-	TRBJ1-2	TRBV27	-	CASSPGFEEGSYGYTF	TGTGCCAGCAGTCCTGGTTTTGAGGAGGGGAGCTATGGCTACACCTTC
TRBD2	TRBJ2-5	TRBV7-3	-	CASSLTGTSGETQYF	TGTGCCAGCAGCTTAACCGGGACTAGTGGTGAGACCCAGTACTTC
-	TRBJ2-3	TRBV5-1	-	CASSLAFQGVIPADTQYF	TGCGCCAGCAGCTTGGCCTTCCAGGGCGTGATTCCCGCAGATACGCAGTATTTT
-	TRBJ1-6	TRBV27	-	CASSSRGTASLYNSPLHF	TGTGCCAGCAGTAGCCGAGGGACGGCTTCATTATATAATTCACCCCTCCACTTT
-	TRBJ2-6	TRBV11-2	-	CASSRRGAGANVLTF	TGTGCCAGCAGCCGCCGAGGGGCTGGGGCCAACGTCCTGACTTTC